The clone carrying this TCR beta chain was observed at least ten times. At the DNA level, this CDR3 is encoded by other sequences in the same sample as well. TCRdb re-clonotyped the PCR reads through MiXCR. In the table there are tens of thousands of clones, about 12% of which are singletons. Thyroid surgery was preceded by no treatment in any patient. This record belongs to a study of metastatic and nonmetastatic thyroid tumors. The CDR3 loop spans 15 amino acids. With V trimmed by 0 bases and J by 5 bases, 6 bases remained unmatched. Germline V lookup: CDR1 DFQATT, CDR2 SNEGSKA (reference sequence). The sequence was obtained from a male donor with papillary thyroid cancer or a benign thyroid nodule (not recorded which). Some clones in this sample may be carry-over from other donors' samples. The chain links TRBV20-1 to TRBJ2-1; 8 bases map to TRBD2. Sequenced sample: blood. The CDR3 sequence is CSARDPSGRNNEQFF. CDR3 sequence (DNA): TGCAGTGCTAGAGATCCCAGCGGGAGAAACAATGAGCAGTTCTTC.